This TCR beta chain was captured by sequencing in a study of sequential checkpoint blockade in melanoma. Study as a whole: Patients were randomized 1:1 to nivolumab-then-ipilimumab or ipilimumab-then-nivolumab first-line. Maintenance nivolumab came after either treatment sequence.

This clone is a singleton in its sample. Germline V gene sequence: CDR1 SGHTA, CDR2 FQGNSA. The CDR3 length is 16 residues. The germline V and J ends were trimmed by 1 base and 2 bases, with 15 bases remaining between them. Method: immunoSEQ multiplex PCR; TCRdb's copy keeps in-frame clones and lacks some. The repertoire holds fewer than 35,000 clones, 75% to 90% seen once, with roughly a fifth in the top ten. Treatment reported: randomized to nivolumab then ipilimumab (arm A) or the reverse (arm B). No patient had prior DNA-damaging chemotherapy. Live CD3+CD8+ CD19− CD56− cells were sorted from PBMCs.

The source of this sequence is a human donor with melanoma. V is TRBV7-2 and J is TRBJ2-7; maybe TRBD1 (5 bases). This specimen was CD8+ T cells sorted from blood (inferred from file names), taken from a patient given nivolumab and ipilimumab in sequence. The CDR3 loop is CASSLGFGQYTYEQYF. The DNA for the CDR3 is TGTGCCAGCAGCTTAGGCTTCGGACAATATACCTACGAGCAGTACTTC.